This paragraph reports one T cell receptor (beta chain). The sample originates from a study of cytomegalovirus exposure and HLA in healthy donors. The germline gives CDR1 SGHRS, CDR2 YFSETQ. The CDR3 extends over 14 amino acids. The V end lost 4 bases, the J end lost 5 bases, and 12 bases lay between the germline ends. TCRdb keeps only in-frame clones here, not all; method: immunoSEQ multiplex PCR. Found here are some 210,000 clones, roughly 87% of them singletons; the top ten hold roughly 2%. Specimen: PBMCs. This sequence joins TRBV5-1 and TRBJ1-4; TRBD1 might be the D (6 bases). The receptor was derived from a woman between 18 and 29 years old in good health and CMV-seropositive. This chain's CDR3 is CASSRGGANEKLFF. The CDR3 DNA sequence: TGCGCCAGCAGCCGTGGGGGGGCCAATGAAAAACTGTTTTTT.